This TCR beta chain was sequenced for a study of T and B cells in COVID-19 patients. Overall study context: Peripheral blood came from COVID-19 patients with active infection or after recovery. Broader study findings: Patients with COVID-19 reportedly showed strongly skewed T cell receptor beta variable and joining gene usage.

Each TRB amplification used roughly 230-550 ng of genomic DNA from blood. The V gene lost 3 bases and the J gene lost 3 bases, with 13 bases spanning the gap. This CDR3 is built from 14 residues. The germline CDR1 and CDR2 sequences are SGHKS and YYEKEE (reference sequence). BIOMED2 TRB-A/B primer pools were used in multiplex TRB PCR. TCRdb re-called the multiplex PCR reads with MiXCR, one entry per CDR3 protein. The sample yields tens of thousands of distinct CDR3 sequences, over 25% seen once. This clonotype occurred many times. Its antigen is still unknown. The chain has TRBV5-5 and TRBJ2-7; D may match TRBD1 or TRBD2 (5 bases each). The sequenced sample consisted of blood. This TCR came from a human donor who had recovered from COVID-19. CDR3 bases: TGTGCCAGCAGCTCCCGGGACCGAGACTACGAGCAGTACTTC. This sequence encodes CASSSRDRDYEQYF.